These 3 T cell receptor beta chains were sequenced from one sample in a study of T cell responses to AZD1222 COVID-19 vaccine. Sequencing was performed with immunoSEQ multiplex PCR; in TCRdb, only in-frame clones are kept and a portion is missing. Of under 70,000 clones in the sample, around 84% were seen once. The source was peripheral blood, collected on day 0 of AZD1222 vaccination. The receptors shown here come from an adult in good health.

This rearrangement joins TRBV4-3 to TRBJ2-1; a possible D gene is TRBD2 (6 bases). The CDR3 spans 15 residues. CDR1 is LGHNA and CDR2 is YSLEER in the germline V gene. V was cut by 0 bases and J by 4 bases, with 10 bases left in between. The CDR3: CASSQDGGLYNEQFF. The DNA of the CDR3 is TGCGCCAGCAGCCAAGATGGGGGACTTTACAATGAGCAGTTCTTC.

As DNA, the CDR3 is TGTGCCAGCAGTCGGGACACACAAGAGACCCAGTACTTC. Translating gives CASSRDTQETQYF. The chain couples TRBV12-3 or TRBV12-4 to TRBJ2-5; perhaps TRBD1 as D (6 bases). CDR3 length: 13 amino acids. Between the trimmed V and J ends, which lost 5 bases and 2 bases, there was a span of 9 bases.

The chain employs TRBV28 and TRBJ2-7; no firm D call. Trimming pared 3 bases from V and 0 bases from J, leaving 9 bases between. Per germline, CDR1 MDHEN and CDR2 SYDVKM. The CDR3 length is 14 residues. CDR3 in DNA: TGTGCCAGCAGTTTGGGCGGAATCTCCTACGAGCAGTACTTC. Translation gives CASSLGGISYEQYF.